The source of this T cell receptor beta chain is a study of T cell responses to AZD1222 COVID-19 vaccine. Profiled with immunoSEQ multiplex PCR; TCRdb holds only in-frame clones, not every one. Of 200,000 or so clones in the sample, about 87% are singletons; the top ten hold 2.5% to 3%. Germline V lookup: CDR1 LNHDA, CDR2 SQIVND (reference sequence). V lost 8 bases and J 4 bases, leaving 17 bases between the germline ends. CDR3 length: 14 amino acids. Concerning this clone: The same CDR3 can be traced to other DNA sequences in this sample.

The sequence was collected from an adult in good health. The sequencing here drew on peripheral blood, taken on day 0 of MenACWY control vaccination. The chain carries TRBV19 and TRBJ1-1; unclear D gene. The CDR3 protein is CASLRSGPVTEAFF. In DNA, the CDR3 is TGTGCCAGTTTAAGATCAGGCCCCGTCACTGAAGCTTTCTTT.